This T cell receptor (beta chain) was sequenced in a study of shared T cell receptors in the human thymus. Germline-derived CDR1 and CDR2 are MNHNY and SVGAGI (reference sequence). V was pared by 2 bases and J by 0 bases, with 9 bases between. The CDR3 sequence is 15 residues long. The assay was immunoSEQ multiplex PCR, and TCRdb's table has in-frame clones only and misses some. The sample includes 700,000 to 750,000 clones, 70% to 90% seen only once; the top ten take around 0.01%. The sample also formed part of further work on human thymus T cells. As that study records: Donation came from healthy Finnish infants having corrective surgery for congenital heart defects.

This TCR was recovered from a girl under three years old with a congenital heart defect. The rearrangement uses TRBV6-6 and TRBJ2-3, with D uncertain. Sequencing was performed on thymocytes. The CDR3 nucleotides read TGTGCCAGCAGTTACGGGCAGTTAAGCACAGATACGCAGTATTTT. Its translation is CASSYGQLSTDTQYF.